This TCR beta chain was documented in a study of beta chain features in type 1 diabetes. Study-wide points: Type 1 diabetes patients had moderately but significantly shorter TCRB CDR3s in all four CD4+ subsets. Cells with high TCR expression could be over-represented when cDNA is sequenced. A PCR bias possibly favoring shorter templates would apply equally to patients and controls.

Researchers reported sorting CD4+ naive, central memory, regulatory and stem cell-like memory cells via CD45RO/CCR7/CD25/CD127/CD95/CD27. Sequencing targeted expressed TCRB transcripts, as all isolated RNA had been reverse transcribed. Data came from immunoSEQ multiplex PCR; TCRdb stores just in-frame clones and leaves some out. The sample lists about 360,000 clones, over 10% occurring once. This clone has a handful of counts. No antigen is known for it. Input material: naive CD4+ T cells from blood. This TCR was sampled from a woman between 18 and 29 years old with type 1 diabetes.

CDR3 coding DNA: TGTGCCAGCAGTGGCCGAGCGAACACCGGGGAGCTGTTTTTT. Translating gives CASSGRANTGELFF. The gene calls are TRBV25-1 and TRBJ2-2; unclear D gene. Deletions cut 4 bases from V and 0 bases from J, with 6 bases between. CDR3 size: 14 residues. Germline V lookup: CDR1 MGHDK, CDR2 SYGVNS.